This T cell receptor (beta chain) was obtained from a study of cytomegalovirus exposure and HLA in healthy donors. Study as a whole: Within an early data release were roughly 83 million unique TCRs drawn from HLA-typed donors.

The study ran its PCR with 60 Vbeta and 13 Jbeta primers. Method: immunoSEQ multiplex PCR; TCRdb's copy keeps in-frame clones and lacks some. The table has about 98,000 clones, over 70% seen once. Study-level findings and limits: TCR beta chains numbering under 200 were designated cytomegalovirus-associated.

Trimming took off 2 bases at V and 6 bases at J, with 9 bases between the two ends. Germline V gene sequence: CDR1 SGDLS, CDR2 YYNGEE. The CDR3 runs 14 residues. Turning to this clone: No antigen is known for it.

Donors in the study were healthy people who gave bone marrow. Sequenced material: PBMCs. This chain uses TRBV9 with TRBJ1-6; D is uncertain. This TCR was recovered from a man between 18 and 29 years old in good health and CMV-seropositive. Here the CDR3 DNA reads TGTGCCAGCAGCGTCGGTGGGAGTAATTCACCCCTCCACTTT. It specifies CASSVGGSNSPLHF.